Below, 2 T cell receptor beta chains from the same sample are listed, as sequenced in a study of T-cell reconstitution after alpha-beta-depleted transplantation in children. Unique molecular identifiers tagged the TCRbeta library. In TCRdb, the PCR reads were re-called with MiXCR into one record per CDR3 protein. The sample records some 400,000 distinct CDR3 sequences, around 20% being singletons. Source: PBMCs from the stem cell graft donor, taken from the stem cell graft. These receptor sequences come from a human donor who donated a stem cell graft to a child with acute myeloid leukemia.

This chain connects TRBV4-1 to TRBJ2-7, with 8 bases fitting TRBD1. Germline CDR1 reads MGHRA; CDR2 reads YSYEKL. V shed 4 bases and J 0 bases; nucleotides not matched to a gene: 8. CDR3 length equals 16 residues. The DNA of the CDR3 is TGCGCCAGCAGCCCGAAGGACAGGGTGAACTCCTACGAGCAGTACTTC. This encodes CASSPKDRVNSYEQYF.

The J gene is TRBJ2-1, the V gene TRBV28; perhaps TRBD1 as D (6 bases). This CDR3 comprises 11 residues. Trimming cost V 10 bases and J 6 bases, with 10 bases left between them. Germline CDR1 MDHEN, CDR2 SYDVKM. This CDR3 is CATLGGNEQFF. In DNA form, the CDR3 reads TGTGCCACACTAGGGGGCAATGAGCAGTTCTTC.